Below, 27 T cell receptor beta chains from the same sample are listed, as sequenced in a study of shared clonotypes between healthy human individuals. Clones were sequenced by immunoSEQ multiplex PCR, and TCRdb holds only the in-frame ones, with some missing. The table lists a few hundred thousand clones, around 95% of them singletons. Naive CD8 cells lacked CD45RO, underwent positive selection for CCR7 and left out terminally differentiated effector memory CD45RA+ cells. Sequences were obtained from naive CD8+ T cells sorted from blood. The receptors come from a woman under 40 in good health.

The gene calls are TRBV28 and TRBJ1-5, with D perhaps TRBD1 (5 bases). CDR1 is MDHEN and CDR2 is SYDVKM in the germline V gene. This CDR3 is built from 15 residues. With 3 bases removed from V and 3 bases from J, the gap between germline ends came to 12 bases. Written as DNA, the CDR3 is TGTGCCAGCAGTTTCGGCGGGACCATCAATCAGCCCCAGCATTTT. The encoded protein is CASSFGGTINQPQHF.

The chain combines TRBV4-1 with TRBJ1-2; no firm D call. CDR1 and CDR2 (germline): MGHRA, YSYEKL. V was trimmed by 0 bases and J by 8 bases, leaving 16 bases between them. The CDR3 is 15 amino acids. The CDR3 spells CASSQDYLLRRGYTF. The CDR3 DNA reads TGCGCCAGCAGCCAAGATTATCTCCTTCGGCGGGGCTACACCTTC.

The chain recombines TRBV2 with TRBJ2-5; TRBD2 agrees at 12 bases. The V gene end was trimmed by 8 bases and the J gene end by 5 bases; junction bases not matched to a gene: 9. The germline CDR1 and CDR2 sequences are SNHLY and FYNNEI. The CDR3 is made up of 15 amino acids. For the CDR3, the DNA is TGTGCCAGCCAAAGGCTAGCGGGAGGGCCGGAGACCCAGTACTTC. Translated: CASQRLAGGPETQYF.

V usage is TRBV10-2 and J usage is TRBJ2-5, with TRBD2 matching 12 bases. In germline, CDR1 is WSHSY, CDR2 SAAADI. There are 20 residues in the CDR3. V lost 3 bases and J lost 4; bases outside the gene matches: 18. DNA of the CDR3: TGCGCCAGCAGTGACCCAGACGGGGATGGACTAGCGGGGTTAGGAGAGACCCAGTACTTC. Translated: CASSDPDGDGLAGLGETQYF.

The chain carries TRBV28 and TRBJ1-5; D perhaps matches TRBD1 (5 bases). Germline V gene sequence: CDR1 MDHEN, CDR2 SYDVKM. Trimming cost V 1 base and J 2 bases, with 12 bases left between them. CDR3 length: 16 residues. The CDR3 region is CASSLLVGPGNQPQHF. The CDR3 DNA is TGTGCCAGCAGTTTATTGGTGGGGCCGGGCAATCAGCCCCAGCATTTT.

This sequence joins TRBV28 and TRBJ2-7; D may be TRBD2 (6 bases). In germline, CDR1 is MDHEN, CDR2 SYDVKM. The CDR3 extends over 13 amino acids. V gave up 6 bases and J gave up 9 bases, with 18 bases separating them. In DNA form, the CDR3 reads TGTGCCAGCAGCTTTCAGATGGGCGGGATGCAGTACTTC. Residues: CASSFQMGGMQYF.

V is TRBV4-1 and J is TRBJ2-7; D not resolved. This CDR3 comprises 12 residues. Germline V gives CDR1 MGHRA, CDR2 YSYEKL. V gave up 6 bases and J gave up 0 bases, with 6 bases separating them. CDR3 sequence (DNA): TGCGCCAGCAGTGGCGACTCCTACGAGCAGTACTTC. It encodes CASSGDSYEQYF.

The chain employs TRBV6-6 and TRBJ2-7; weak D call: TRBD2 (5 bases). This CDR3 is 14 amino acids long. Looked up from germline, CDR1 is MNHNY and CDR2 is SVGAGI (reference sequence). Trimming removed 8 bases at V and 6 bases at J, with 20 bases between. The CDR3 reads CASAGGSLVSEQYF. The CDR3 DNA follows: TGTGCCAGCGCCGGAGGATCACTAGTTTCCGAGCAGTACTTC.

Only one count was recorded for this clone. The chain carries TRBV30 and TRBJ1-4; D call uncertain. Germline values: CDR1 GTSNPN, CDR2 SVGIG (reference sequence). The CDR3 is 15 residues long. V was cut by 5 bases and J by 8 bases, with 21 bases left in between. CDR3 nucleotide sequence: TGTGCCTGGGATAACGCCCCGACTCCCGCAGAAAAACTGTTTTTT. Its translation: CAWDNAPTPAEKLFF.

V is TRBV13 and J is TRBJ2-7; D may be TRBD1 (5 bases). Germline CDR1 is PRHDT and CDR2 is FYEKMQ (reference sequence). CDR3 size: 12 residues. Trimming removed 3 bases from V and 4 bases from J, with 7 bases in between. This CDR3 reads CASSLSGYEQYF. The CDR3 nucleotides are TGTGCCAGCAGCTTGTCAGGGTACGAGCAGTACTTC.

The J gene is TRBJ2-2, the V gene TRBV6-5, with 7 bases fitting TRBD1. There are 14 residues in the CDR3. Germline assignment: CDR1 MNHEY and CDR2 SVGAGI. With 7 bases clipped from V and 6 bases from J, the junction kept 8 bases outside the gene matches. The CDR3 sequence is CASTPTGMAGELFF. The CDR3, as DNA: TGTGCCAGCACCCCGACAGGGATGGCCGGGGAGCTGTTTTTT.

The V call is TRBV19, the J call TRBJ2-7; TRBD1 might be the D (6 bases). This CDR3 has 15 residues. V dropped 4 bases and J dropped 2 bases, with 15 bases sitting between them. From germline, CDR1 is LNHDA and CDR2 SQIVND (reference sequence). The CDR3 DNA reads TGTGCCAGTAGTAAGGGGGTGGAGCTCCCCTACGAGCAGTACTTC. Amino acids: CASSKGVELPYEQYF.

The chain is built from TRBV7-9 and TRBJ2-1, with D unresolved. The CDR3 is made up of 14 amino acids. V lost 1 base and J lost 2, with 6 bases in between. CDR1 and CDR2 from the germline V gene are SEHNR and FQNEAQ (reference sequence). CDR3 in DNA: TGTGCCAGCAGCTTAGTGGCCACCTACAATGAGCAGTTCTTC. This encodes CASSLVATYNEQFF. The full variable domain, with the rest looked up from reference TRBV7-9 and TRBJ2-1, is DTGVSQNPRHKITKRGQNVTFRCDPISEHNRLYWYRQTLGQGPEFLTYFQNEAQLEKSRLLSDRFSAERPKGSFSTLEIQRTEQGDSAMYLCASSLVATYNEQFFGPGTRLTVL.

This chain uses TRBV28 with TRBJ2-1; 8 bases fit TRBD2. Losses at the gene ends were 5 bases for V and 2 bases for J; bases not matched to a gene: 5. The CDR3 runs 15 residues. The V gene's germline CDR1 is MDHEN and CDR2 SYDVKM. The CDR3: CASSGTSVPYNEQFF. The CDR3 region has the DNA TGTGCCAGCAGTGGGACTAGTGTCCCCTACAATGAGCAGTTCTTC.

The CDR3 bases are TGTGCCAGCAGTGTCCGTTTAGCGAGCCCCTACAATGAGCAGTTCTTC. This encodes CASSVRLASPYNEQFF. This sequence joins TRBV28 and TRBJ2-1; the D gene is possibly TRBD2 (5 bases). This CDR3 contains 16 residues. Germline V lookup: CDR1 MDHEN, CDR2 SYDVKM. V lost 5 bases and J lost 2, with 16 bases in between.

The chain couples TRBV10-2 to TRBJ2-7; TRBD2 matches 7 bases. CDR3 length: 14 residues. Germline-derived CDR1 and CDR2 are WSHSY and SAAADI. Trimming at V came to 1 base and at J to 5 bases, leaving 5 bases not matched to a gene. Written as DNA, the CDR3 is TGCGCCAGCAGTGAGTTCTTAGCGGGCCACGAGCAGTACTTC. Its protein is CASSEFLAGHEQYF.

This chain links TRBV20-1 with TRBJ1-2; D is uncertain. Between the trimmed V and J ends, which lost 6 bases and 8 bases, there was a span of 10 bases. There are 10 residues in the CDR3. Germline CDR1 DFQATT, CDR2 SNEGSKA (reference sequence). This CDR3 is CSALLLGYTF. CDR3 nucleotides: TGCAGTGCCCTCCTCTTGGGCTACACCTTC.

The chain carries TRBV13 and TRBJ2-7; D not resolved. V lost 4 bases, J lost 4 bases, and 8 bases lay in between. CDR1 is PRHDT, CDR2 FYEKMQ, per germline (reference sequence). The CDR3 spans 12 residues. The CDR3 DNA follows: TGTGCCAGCAGCTCCTCTGGGTACGAGCAGTACTTC. Translated, it gives CASSSSGYEQYF.

The chain joins TRBV27 to TRBJ2-1, with D tentatively TRBD2 (6 bases). The germline V and J ends were trimmed by 6 bases and 4 bases, with 16 bases remaining between them. This CDR3 has 15 residues. Germline V gene lookup returns CDR1 MNHEY and CDR2 SMNVEV (reference sequence). The CDR3 DNA follows: TGTGCCAGCAGATCGGACTACCCCATTTACAATGAGCAGTTCTTC. Translation gives CASRSDYPIYNEQFF.

The chain joins TRBV13 to TRBJ2-7; D is undetermined. Germline CDR1 and CDR2: PRHDT and FYEKMQ (reference sequence). V shed 3 bases and J shed 0 bases, with 12 bases lying between them. The CDR3 totals 15 residues. CDR3 sequence reads: CASSFFGMSSYEQYF. DNA of the CDR3: TGTGCCAGCAGCTTTTTCGGCATGAGCTCCTACGAGCAGTACTTC.

Note on this clone: Distinct nucleotide sequences in the sample also encode this CDR3. The chain couples TRBV27 to TRBJ2-1; no clear D. Trimming cost V 3 bases and J 7 bases, with 7 bases left between them. The CDR3 extends over 12 amino acids. CDR1 and CDR2 (germline): MNHEY, SMNVEV (reference sequence). This CDR3 reads CASSFGTNEQFF. CDR3 nucleotides: TGTGCCAGCAGTTTTGGAACGAATGAGCAGTTCTTC.

The V gene is TRBV4-1, the J gene TRBJ1-2; D not certain. CDR3 length equals 14 residues. With 1 base removed from V and 4 bases from J, the gap between germline ends came to 10 bases. Germline V gives CDR1 MGHRA, CDR2 YSYEKL. The CDR3 region is CASSQGDSLYGYTF. DNA for the CDR3: TGCGCCAGCAGCCAAGGGGATTCCCTCTATGGCTACACCTTC.

The chain is built from TRBV7-9 and TRBJ2-7; 8 bases fit TRBD1. Trimming took 3 bases from V and 4 from J; bases not matched to a gene: 5. The CDR3 runs to 14 residues. The germline CDR1 and CDR2 sequences are SEHNR and FQNEAQ (reference sequence). The CDR3 coding sequence is TGTGCCAGCAGCTTGGACAGGGACAGGTACGAGCAGTACTTC. It is translated as CASSLDRDRYEQYF.

The chain employs TRBV27 and TRBJ2-1, with D perhaps TRBD1 (5 bases). CDR3 size: 13 residues. The germline gives CDR1 MNHEY, CDR2 SMNVEV (reference sequence). Trimming cost V 8 bases and J 6 bases, with 14 bases left between them. Here the CDR3 reads CASSLVGANEQFF. The CDR3 DNA reads as TGTGCCAGCTCCTTAGTAGGGGCCAATGAGCAGTTCTTC.

The chain employs TRBV27 and TRBJ2-5, with 9 bases that match TRBD1. The J segment lost 7 bases and the V segment lost 3 bases, leaving 3 bases of the junction unmatched. This CDR3 is 13 amino acids long. Germline assignment: CDR1 MNHEY and CDR2 SMNVEV (reference sequence). CDR3 coding DNA: TGTGCCAGCAGTTTGGGACAGGGTGGGACCCAGTACTTC. Translated: CASSLGQGGTQYF.

The chain has TRBV9 and TRBJ1-2; D might be TRBD1 (6 bases). Trimming left V 3 bases short and J 1 base short, with 16 bases between. Germline V gives CDR1 SGDLS, CDR2 YYNGEE. The CDR3 runs 16 residues. CDR3: CASSGGRDKSNYGYTF. The CDR3 nucleotides are TGTGCCAGCAGCGGGGGGCGGGATAAAAGTAACTATGGCTACACCTTC.

The V and J genes are TRBV6-1 and TRBJ2-7, with D perhaps matching TRBD1 (6 bases). The CDR3 contains 15 residues. The V end was cut by 5 bases, the J end by 4 bases, with 18 bases between. Germline V lookup: CDR1 MNHNS, CDR2 SASEGT. CDR3 protein: CASSQTGLGAYEQYF. CDR3 nucleotide sequence: TGTGCCAGCAGTCAGACAGGCCTGGGAGCGTACGAGCAGTACTTC.